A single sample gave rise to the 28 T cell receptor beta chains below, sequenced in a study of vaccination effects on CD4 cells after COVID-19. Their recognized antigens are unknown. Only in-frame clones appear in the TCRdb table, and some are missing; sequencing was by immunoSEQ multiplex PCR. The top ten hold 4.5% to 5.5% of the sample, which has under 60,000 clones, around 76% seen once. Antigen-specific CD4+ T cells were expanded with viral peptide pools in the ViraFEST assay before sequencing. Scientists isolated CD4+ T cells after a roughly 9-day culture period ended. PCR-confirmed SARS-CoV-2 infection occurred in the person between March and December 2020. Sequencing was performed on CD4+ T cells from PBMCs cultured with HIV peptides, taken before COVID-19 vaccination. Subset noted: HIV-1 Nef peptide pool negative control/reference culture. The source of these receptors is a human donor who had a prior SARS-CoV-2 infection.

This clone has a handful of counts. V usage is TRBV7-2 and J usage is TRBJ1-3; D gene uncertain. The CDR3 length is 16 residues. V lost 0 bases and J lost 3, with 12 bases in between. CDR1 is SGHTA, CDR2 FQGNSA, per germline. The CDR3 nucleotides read TGTGCCAGCAGCTTAGCAGTCGGGCAGATTGGAAACACCATATATTTT. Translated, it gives CASSLAVGQIGNTIYF.

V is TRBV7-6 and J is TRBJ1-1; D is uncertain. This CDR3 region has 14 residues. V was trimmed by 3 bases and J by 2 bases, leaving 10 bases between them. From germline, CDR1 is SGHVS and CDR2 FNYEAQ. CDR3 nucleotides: TGTGCCAGCAGCTTGGTCGTAGGAAACACTGAAGCTTTCTTT. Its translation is CASSLVVGNTEAFF.

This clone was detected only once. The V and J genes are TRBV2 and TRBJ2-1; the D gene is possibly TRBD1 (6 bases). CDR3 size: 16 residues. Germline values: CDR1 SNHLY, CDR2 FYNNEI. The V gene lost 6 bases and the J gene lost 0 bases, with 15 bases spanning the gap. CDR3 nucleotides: TGTGCCAGCAGGCTTACAGGGTCCAGCTCCTACAATGAGCAGTTCTTC. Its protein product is CASRLTGSSSYNEQFF.

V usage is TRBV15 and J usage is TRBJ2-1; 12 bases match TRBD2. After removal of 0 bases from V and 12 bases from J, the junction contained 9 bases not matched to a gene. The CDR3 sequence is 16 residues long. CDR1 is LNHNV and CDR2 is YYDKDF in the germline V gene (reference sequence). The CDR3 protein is CATSRDLTSGGSSQFF. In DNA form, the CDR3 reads TGTGCCACCAGCAGAGATTTGACTAGCGGGGGATCTTCGCAGTTCTTC.

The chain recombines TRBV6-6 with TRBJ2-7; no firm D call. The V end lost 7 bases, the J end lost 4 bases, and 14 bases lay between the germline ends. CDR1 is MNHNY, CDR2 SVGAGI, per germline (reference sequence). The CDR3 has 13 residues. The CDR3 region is CASIGPGSYEQYF. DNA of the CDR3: TGTGCCAGCATAGGTCCAGGCAGTTACGAGCAGTACTTC.

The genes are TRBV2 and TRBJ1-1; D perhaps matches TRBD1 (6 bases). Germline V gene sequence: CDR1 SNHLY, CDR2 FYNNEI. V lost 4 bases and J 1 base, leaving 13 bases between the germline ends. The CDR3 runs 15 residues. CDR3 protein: CASSAQPQGNTEAFF. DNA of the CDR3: TGTGCCAGCAGTGCCCAGCCACAGGGGAACACTGAAGCTTTCTTT.

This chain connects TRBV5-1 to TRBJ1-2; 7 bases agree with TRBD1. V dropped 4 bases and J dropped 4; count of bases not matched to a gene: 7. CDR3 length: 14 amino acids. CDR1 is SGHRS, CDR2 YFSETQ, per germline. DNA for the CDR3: TGCGCCAGCAGCGAGGGGGCGCGTTCCTATGGCTACACCTTC. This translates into CASSEGARSYGYTF. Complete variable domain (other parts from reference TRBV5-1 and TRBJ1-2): KAGVTQTPRYLIKTRGQQVTLSCSPISGHRSVSWYQQTPGQGLQFLFEYFSETQRNKGNFPGRFSGRQFSNSRSEMNVSTLELGDSALYLCASSEGARSYGYTFGSGTRLTVV.

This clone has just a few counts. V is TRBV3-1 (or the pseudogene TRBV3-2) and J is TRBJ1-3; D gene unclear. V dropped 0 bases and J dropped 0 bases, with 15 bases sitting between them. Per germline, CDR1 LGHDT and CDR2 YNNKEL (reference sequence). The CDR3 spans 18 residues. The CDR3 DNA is TGTGCCAGCAGCCAAGAGGGCGGTCCACAGAGCTCTGGAAACACCATATATTTT. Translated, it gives CASSQEGGPQSSGNTIYF.

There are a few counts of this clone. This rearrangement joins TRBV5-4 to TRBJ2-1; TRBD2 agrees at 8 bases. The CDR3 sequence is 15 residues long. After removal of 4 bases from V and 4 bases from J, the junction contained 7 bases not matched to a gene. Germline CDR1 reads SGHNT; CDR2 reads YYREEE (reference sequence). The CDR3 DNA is TGTGCCAGCAGCCACGGGGGGGTGGGATACAATGAGCAGTTCTTC. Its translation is CASSHGGVGYNEQFF.

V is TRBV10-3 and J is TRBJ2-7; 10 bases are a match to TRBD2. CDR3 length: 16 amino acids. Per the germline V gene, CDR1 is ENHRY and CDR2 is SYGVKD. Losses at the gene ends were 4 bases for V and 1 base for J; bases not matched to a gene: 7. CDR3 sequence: CAISASGGLGSYEQYF. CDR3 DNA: TGTGCCATCAGTGCTAGCGGGGGTCTTGGATCCTACGAGCAGTACTTC.

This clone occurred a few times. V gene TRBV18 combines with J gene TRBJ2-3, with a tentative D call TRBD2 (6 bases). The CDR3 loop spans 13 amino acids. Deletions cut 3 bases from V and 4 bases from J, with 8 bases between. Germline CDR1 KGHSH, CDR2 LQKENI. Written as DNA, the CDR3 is TGTGCCAGCTCACCGGACTACTCAGATACGCAGTATTTT. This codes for CASSPDYSDTQYF.

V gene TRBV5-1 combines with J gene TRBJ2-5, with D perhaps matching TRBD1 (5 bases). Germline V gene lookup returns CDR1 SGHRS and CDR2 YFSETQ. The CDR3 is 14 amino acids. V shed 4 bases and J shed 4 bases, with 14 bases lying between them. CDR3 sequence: CASSPEGVGETQYF. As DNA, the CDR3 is TGCGCCAGCAGCCCTGAAGGGGTGGGAGAGACCCAGTACTTC.

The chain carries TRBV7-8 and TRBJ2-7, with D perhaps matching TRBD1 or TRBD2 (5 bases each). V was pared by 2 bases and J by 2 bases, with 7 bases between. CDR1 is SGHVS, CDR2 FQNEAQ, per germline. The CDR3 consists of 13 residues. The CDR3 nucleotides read TGTGCCAGCAGCTTAACGGGGCCCTACGAGCAGTACTTC. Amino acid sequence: CASSLTGPYEQYF.

CDR3 in DNA: TGTGCCAGCAGCTGGACGGGGTACAATGAGCAGTTCTTC. Translating it yields CASSWTGYNEQFF. This rearrangement joins TRBV11-3 to TRBJ2-1; D possibly corresponds to TRBD2 (5 bases). Trimming removed 4 bases at V and 4 bases at J, with 8 bases between. The CDR3 is 13 residues long. Germline V lookup: CDR1 SGHNT, CDR2 YENEEA.

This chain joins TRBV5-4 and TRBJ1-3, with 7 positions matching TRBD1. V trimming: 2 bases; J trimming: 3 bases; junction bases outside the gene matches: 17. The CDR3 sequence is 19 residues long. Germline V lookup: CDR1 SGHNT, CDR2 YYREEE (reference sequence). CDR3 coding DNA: TGTGCCAGCAGCTTTCCGGGGCCGAGACCGACAGGGATTGGAAACACCATATATTTT. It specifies CASSFPGPRPTGIGNTIYF.

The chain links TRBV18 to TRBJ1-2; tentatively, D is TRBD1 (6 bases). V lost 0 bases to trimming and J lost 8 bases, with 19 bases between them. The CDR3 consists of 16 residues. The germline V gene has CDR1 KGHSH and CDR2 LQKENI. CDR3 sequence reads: CASSPPGYRDSGGYTF. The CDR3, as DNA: TGTGCCAGCTCACCACCGGGATACAGGGACTCTGGCGGCTACACCTTC.

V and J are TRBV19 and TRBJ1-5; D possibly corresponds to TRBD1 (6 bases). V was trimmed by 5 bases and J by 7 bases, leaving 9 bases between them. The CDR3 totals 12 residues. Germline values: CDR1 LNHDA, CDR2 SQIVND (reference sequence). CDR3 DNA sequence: TGTGCCAGTAGTGTCAGGGGACAGCCCCAGCATTTT. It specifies CASSVRGQPQHF.

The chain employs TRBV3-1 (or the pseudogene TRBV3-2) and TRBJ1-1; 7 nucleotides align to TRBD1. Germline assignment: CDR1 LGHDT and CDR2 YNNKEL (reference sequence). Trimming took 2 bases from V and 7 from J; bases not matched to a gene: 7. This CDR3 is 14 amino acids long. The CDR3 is CASSQFGTALEAFF. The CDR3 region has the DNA TGTGCCAGCAGCCAATTTGGGACAGCCCTTGAAGCTTTCTTT.

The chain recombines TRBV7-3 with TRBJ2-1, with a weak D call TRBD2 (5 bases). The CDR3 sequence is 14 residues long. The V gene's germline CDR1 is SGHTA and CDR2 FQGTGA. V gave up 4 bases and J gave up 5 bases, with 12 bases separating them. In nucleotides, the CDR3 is TGTGCCAGCAGCTCCCCGGGAAACCACAATGAGCAGTTCTTC. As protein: CASSSPGNHNEQFF.

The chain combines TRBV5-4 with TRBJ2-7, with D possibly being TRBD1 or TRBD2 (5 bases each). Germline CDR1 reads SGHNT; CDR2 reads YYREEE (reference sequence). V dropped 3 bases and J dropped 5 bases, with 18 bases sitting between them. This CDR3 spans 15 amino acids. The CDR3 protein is CASSSHKGPADEQYF. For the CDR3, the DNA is TGTGCCAGCAGCTCCCATAAGGGACCCGCCGACGAGCAGTACTTC.

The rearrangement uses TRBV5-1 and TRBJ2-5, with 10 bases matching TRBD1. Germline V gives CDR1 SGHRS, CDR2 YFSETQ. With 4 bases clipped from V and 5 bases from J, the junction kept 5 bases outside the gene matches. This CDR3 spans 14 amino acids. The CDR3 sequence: CASSRTGGRETQYF. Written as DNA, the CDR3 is TGCGCCAGCAGCCGGACAGGGGGTAGGGAGACCCAGTACTTC.

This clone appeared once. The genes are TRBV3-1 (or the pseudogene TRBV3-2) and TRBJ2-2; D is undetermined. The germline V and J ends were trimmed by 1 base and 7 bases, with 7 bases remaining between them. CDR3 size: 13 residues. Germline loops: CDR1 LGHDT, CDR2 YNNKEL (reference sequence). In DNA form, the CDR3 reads TGTGCCAGCAGCCAAGGGGATTTCGGGGAGCTGTTTTTT. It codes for CASSQGDFGELFF.

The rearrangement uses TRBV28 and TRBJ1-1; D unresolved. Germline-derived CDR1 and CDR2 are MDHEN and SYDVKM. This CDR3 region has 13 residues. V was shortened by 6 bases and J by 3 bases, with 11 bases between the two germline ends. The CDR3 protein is CASSPDTYTEAFF. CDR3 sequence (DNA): TGTGCCAGCAGCCCCGATACGTACACTGAAGCTTTCTTT.

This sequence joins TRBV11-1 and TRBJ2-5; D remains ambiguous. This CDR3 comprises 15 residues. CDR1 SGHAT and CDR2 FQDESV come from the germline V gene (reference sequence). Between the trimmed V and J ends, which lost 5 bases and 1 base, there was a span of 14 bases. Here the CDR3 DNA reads TGTGCCAGCAGCCCACCCCTAGTACTCCAAGAGACCCAGTACTTC. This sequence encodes CASSPPLVLQETQYF.

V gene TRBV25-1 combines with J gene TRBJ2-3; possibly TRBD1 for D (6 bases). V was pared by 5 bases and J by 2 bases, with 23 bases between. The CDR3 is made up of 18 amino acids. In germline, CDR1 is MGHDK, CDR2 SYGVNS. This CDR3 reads CASSRSTALGGFTDTQYF. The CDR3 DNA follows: TGTGCCAGCAGTCGCTCTACCGCCTTAGGGGGATTCACAGATACGCAGTATTTT.

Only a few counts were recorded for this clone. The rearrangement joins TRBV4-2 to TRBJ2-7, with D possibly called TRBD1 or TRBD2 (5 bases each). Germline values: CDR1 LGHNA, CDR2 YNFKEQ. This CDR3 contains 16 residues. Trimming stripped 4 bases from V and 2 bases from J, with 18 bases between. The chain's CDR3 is CASSRSIRDPPYEQYF. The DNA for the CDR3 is TGTGCCAGCAGCCGATCAATCCGGGACCCTCCCTACGAGCAGTACTTC.

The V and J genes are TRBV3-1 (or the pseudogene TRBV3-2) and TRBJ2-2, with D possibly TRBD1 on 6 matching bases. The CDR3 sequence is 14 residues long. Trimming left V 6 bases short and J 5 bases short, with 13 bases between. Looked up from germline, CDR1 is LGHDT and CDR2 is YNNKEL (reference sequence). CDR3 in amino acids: CASRQYRETGELFF. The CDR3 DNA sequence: TGTGCCAGCAGGCAATACAGGGAAACCGGGGAGCTGTTTTTT.

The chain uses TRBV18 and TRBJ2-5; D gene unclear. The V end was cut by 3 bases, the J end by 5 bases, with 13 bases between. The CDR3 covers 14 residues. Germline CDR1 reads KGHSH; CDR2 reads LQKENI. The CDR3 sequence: CASSPNDKRETQYF. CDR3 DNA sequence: TGTGCCAGCTCACCTAACGACAAAAGGGAGACCCAGTACTTC.